These 13 T cell receptor beta chains share one sample of origin, sequenced in a study of T cell responses to AZD1222 COVID-19 vaccine. Here immunoSEQ multiplex PCR was the method, and the copy in TCRdb shows in-frame clones only, minus some. The sample has 80,000 to 100,000 clones; around 89% are singletons. Sequencing used peripheral blood, obtained on day 0 of AZD1222 vaccination. The receptors stem from an adult in good health.

This chain uses TRBV7-6 with TRBJ2-3, with TRBD1 identical over 7 bases. This CDR3 region has 15 residues. Losses at the gene ends were 3 bases for V and 0 bases for J; bases not matched to a gene: 3. Germline V gene sequence: CDR1 SGHVS, CDR2 FNYEAQ. CDR3 nucleotide sequence: TGTGCCAGCAGCTTCGGGACAGCTAGCACAGATACGCAGTATTTT. Translating it yields CASSFGTASTDTQYF.

The rearrangement joins TRBV7-2 to TRBJ1-5; maybe TRBD1 (6 bases). The CDR3 sequence is 15 residues long. V dropped 4 bases and J dropped 7 bases, with 17 bases sitting between them. From germline, CDR1 is SGHTA and CDR2 FQGNSA. The CDR3 nucleotides read TGTGCCAGCAGCTCGACCGGGACAAGTGGGCAGCCCCAGCATTTT. Its protein product is CASSSTGTSGQPQHF.

V usage is TRBV10-3 and J usage is TRBJ1-2; D gene unclear. V shed 0 bases and J shed 2 bases, with 7 bases lying between them. This CDR3 spans 14 amino acids. Germline CDR1 reads ENHRY; CDR2 reads SYGVKD. The CDR3 protein is CAISESDLNYGYTF. The CDR3 DNA sequence: TGTGCCATCAGTGAGTCTGACCTGAACTATGGCTACACCTTC.

The V and J genes are TRBV28 and TRBJ1-5; the match to TRBD1 covers 7 bases. V lost 5 bases to trimming and J lost 0 bases; unmatched junction nucleotides: 10. The germline CDR1 and CDR2 sequences are MDHEN and SYDVKM. The CDR3 runs 17 residues. The DNA for the CDR3 is TGTGCCAGCAGTCCGAGCGGGACAGTTTATAGCAATCAGCCCCAGCATTTT. Its protein product is CASSPSGTVYSNQPQHF.

The genes are TRBV27 and TRBJ2-7; TRBD1 agrees at 7 bases. After removal of 5 bases from V and 9 bases from J, the junction contained 10 bases not matched to a gene. The CDR3 has 13 amino acids. The germline gives CDR1 MNHEY, CDR2 SMNVEV (reference sequence). CDR3 nucleotides: TGTGCCAGCAGTCCTGGGGCAGGGGGTACGCAGTACTTC. Translating it yields CASSPGAGGTQYF.

V and J are TRBV5-4 and TRBJ2-5; possibly TRBD1 for D (5 bases). Trimming cost V 0 bases and J 3 bases, with 12 bases left between them. This CDR3 contains 15 residues. Germline assignment: CDR1 SGHNT and CDR2 YYREEE (reference sequence). CDR3 in amino acids: CASSLEFAGKETQYF. As DNA, the CDR3 is TGTGCCAGCAGCTTGGAGTTTGCAGGGAAAGAGACCCAGTACTTC.

The chain has TRBV7-2 and TRBJ2-2; 7 bases match TRBD2. The CDR3 runs to 15 residues. V was clipped by 3 bases and J by 1 base; unmatched bases: 2. Germline V gene lookup returns CDR1 SGHTA and CDR2 FQGNSA. Written as DNA, the CDR3 is TGTGCCAGCAGCTTGGGACTAATGAACACCGGGGAGCTGTTTTTT. Its protein is CASSLGLMNTGELFF. The complete variable domain, with remaining parts taken from reference TRBV7-2 and TRBJ2-2, reads GAGVSQSPSNKVTEKGKDVELRCDPISGHTALYWYRQSLGQGLEFLIYFQGNSAPDKSGLPSDRFSAERTGGSVSTLTIQRTQQEDSAVYLCASSLGLMNTGELFFGEGSRLTVL.

The V call is TRBV7-2, the J call TRBJ2-7; 13 nucleotides agree with TRBD2. Germline values: CDR1 SGHTA, CDR2 FQGNSA. With V trimmed by 2 bases and J by 7 bases, 11 bases remained unmatched. The CDR3 is 17 residues long. Here the CDR3 reads CASSLPRTSGGGGEQYF. CDR3 bases: TGTGCCAGCAGCTTACCCCGGACTAGCGGGGGAGGTGGAGAGCAGTACTTC.

The chain uses TRBV9 and TRBJ2-1, with D possibly being TRBD1 or TRBD2 (5 bases each). The germline V gene encodes CDR1 SGDLS and CDR2 YYNGEE. The CDR3 contains 14 residues. The germline V and J ends were trimmed by 4 bases and 13 bases, with 21 bases remaining between them. CDR3: CASSKSGRDRIQFF. The CDR3 DNA sequence: TGTGCCAGCAGCAAGAGCGGCAGGGATCGCATTCAGTTCTTC.

The genes are TRBV29-1 and TRBJ2-1; tentatively, D is TRBD1 or TRBD2 (7 bases each). The CDR3 has 18 residues. Trimming removed 6 bases from V and 8 bases from J, with 32 bases in between. Germline V gene lookup returns CDR1 SQVTM and CDR2 ANQGSEA. The CDR3 spells CSVHRDSQGAGVVDEQFF. The CDR3 DNA is TGCAGCGTACACCGGGACAGTCAAGGGGCGGGAGTAGTCGATGAGCAGTTCTTC.

The chain uses TRBV5-1 and TRBJ1-4; 8 bases map to TRBD1. The CDR3 has 14 amino acids. Unmatched junction bases numbered 3, after V lost 3 bases and J lost 5 bases. From germline, CDR1 is SGHRS and CDR2 YFSETQ. The CDR3: CASSWTGSNEKLFF. CDR3 DNA sequence: TGCGCCAGCAGCTGGACAGGGTCGAATGAAAAACTGTTTTTT.

The chain couples TRBV5-1 to TRBJ2-1; TRBD2 matches 13 bases. Trimming cost V 4 bases and J 7 bases; bases outside gene matches: 2. CDR1 and CDR2 from the germline V gene are SGHRS and YFSETQ. The CDR3 runs to 14 residues. CDR3 sequence: CASSLTSGGNEQFF. CDR3 in DNA: TGCGCCAGCAGCCTGACTAGCGGGGGGAATGAGCAGTTCTTC.

The chain uses TRBV10-3 and TRBJ1-4; TRBD1 matches at 10 bases. Trimming took 6 bases from V and 5 from J; bases not matched to a gene: 3. Germline CDR1 is ENHRY and CDR2 is SYGVKD. The CDR3 is made up of 14 amino acids. CDR3 sequence (DNA): TGTGCCATCAGGGAGGGACAGGGGAATGAAAAACTGTTTTTT. This sequence encodes CAIREGQGNEKLFF.